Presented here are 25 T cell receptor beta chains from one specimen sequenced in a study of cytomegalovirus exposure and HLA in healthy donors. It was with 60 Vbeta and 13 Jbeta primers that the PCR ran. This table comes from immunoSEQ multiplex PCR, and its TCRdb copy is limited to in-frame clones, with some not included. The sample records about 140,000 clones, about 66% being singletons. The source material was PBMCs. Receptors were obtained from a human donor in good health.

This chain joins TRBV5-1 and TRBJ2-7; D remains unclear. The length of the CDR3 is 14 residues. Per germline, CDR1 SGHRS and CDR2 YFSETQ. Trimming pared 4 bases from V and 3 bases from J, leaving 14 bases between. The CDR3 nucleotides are TGCGCCAGCAGCCCTACTGGGCTAAACTACGAGCAGTACTTC. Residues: CASSPTGLNYEQYF.

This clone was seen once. CDR3 residues: CASTDSPHYGYTF. CDR3 sequence (DNA): TGTGCCAGCACTGACAGTCCCCACTATGGCTACACCTTC. The chain couples TRBV27 to TRBJ1-2; the D gene is possibly TRBD1 (5 bases). V was shortened by 7 bases and J by 3 bases, with 12 bases between the two germline ends. The CDR3 is 13 amino acids. Germline-derived CDR1 and CDR2 are MNHEY and SMNVEV (reference sequence).

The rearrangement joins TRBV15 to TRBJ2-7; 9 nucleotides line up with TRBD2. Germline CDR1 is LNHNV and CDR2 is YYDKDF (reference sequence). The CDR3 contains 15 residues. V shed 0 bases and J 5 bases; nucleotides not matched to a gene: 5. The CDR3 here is CATSRDKREVDEQYF. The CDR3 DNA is TGTGCCACCAGCAGAGATAAGCGGGAGGTCGACGAGCAGTACTTC.

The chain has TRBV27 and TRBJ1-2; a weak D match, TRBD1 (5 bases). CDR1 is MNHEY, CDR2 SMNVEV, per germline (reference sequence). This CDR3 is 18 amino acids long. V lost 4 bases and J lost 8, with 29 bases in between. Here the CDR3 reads CASSSIFEWGLTSVGYTF. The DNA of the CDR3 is TGTGCCAGCAGTTCCATCTTTGAATGGGGCCTAACCTCTGTCGGCTACACCTTC.

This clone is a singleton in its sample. This CDR3 is CASSNGLAGGLSGANVLTF. CDR3 coding DNA: TGTGCCAGTAGTAACGGACTAGCGGGAGGTCTCTCTGGGGCCAACGTCCTGACTTTC. The chain links TRBV19 to TRBJ2-6; 14 bases are a match to TRBD2. Germline CDR1 is LNHDA and CDR2 is SQIVND (reference sequence). The CDR3 is made up of 19 amino acids. V was pared by 4 bases and J by 0 bases, with 5 bases of the junction left unmatched.

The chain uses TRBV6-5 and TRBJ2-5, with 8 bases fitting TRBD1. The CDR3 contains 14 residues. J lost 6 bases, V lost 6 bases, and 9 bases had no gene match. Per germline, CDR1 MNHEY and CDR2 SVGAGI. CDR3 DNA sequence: TGTGCCAGCAGCCTAGCGAGACAGGGGAAGACCCAGTACTTC. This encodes CASSLARQGKTQYF.

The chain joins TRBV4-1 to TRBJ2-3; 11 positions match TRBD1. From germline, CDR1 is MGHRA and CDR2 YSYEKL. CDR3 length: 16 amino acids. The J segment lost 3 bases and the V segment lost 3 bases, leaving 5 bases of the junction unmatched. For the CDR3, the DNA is TGCGCCAGCAGCCAGGGACAGGGGGTTATAACAGATACGCAGTATTTT. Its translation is CASSQGQGVITDTQYF.

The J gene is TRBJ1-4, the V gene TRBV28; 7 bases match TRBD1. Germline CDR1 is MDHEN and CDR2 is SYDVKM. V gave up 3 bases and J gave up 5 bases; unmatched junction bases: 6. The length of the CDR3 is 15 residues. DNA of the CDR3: TGTGCCAGCAGTTTCCCGGGACAGCTGAATGAAAAACTGTTTTTT. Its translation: CASSFPGQLNEKLFF.

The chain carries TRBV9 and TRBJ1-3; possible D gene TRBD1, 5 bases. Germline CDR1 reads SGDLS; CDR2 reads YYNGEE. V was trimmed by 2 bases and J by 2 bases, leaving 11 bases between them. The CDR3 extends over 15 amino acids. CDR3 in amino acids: CASSVNWGTGNTIYF. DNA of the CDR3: TGTGCCAGCAGCGTCAACTGGGGCACTGGAAACACCATATATTTT. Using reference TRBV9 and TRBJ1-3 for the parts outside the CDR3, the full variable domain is DSGVTQTPKHLITATGQRVTLRCSPRSGDLSVYWYQQSLDQGLQFLIQYYNGEERAKGNILERFSAQQFPDLHSELNLSSLELGDSALYFCASSVNWGTGNTIYFGEGSWLTVV.

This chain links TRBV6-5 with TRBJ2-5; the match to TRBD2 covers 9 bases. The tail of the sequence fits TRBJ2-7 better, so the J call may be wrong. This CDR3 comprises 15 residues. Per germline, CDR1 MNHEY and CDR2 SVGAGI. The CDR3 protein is CASSYSSSGSDEQYF. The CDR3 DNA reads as TGTGCCAGCAGTTACTCGAGTAGCGGGAGCGACGAGCAGTACTTC.

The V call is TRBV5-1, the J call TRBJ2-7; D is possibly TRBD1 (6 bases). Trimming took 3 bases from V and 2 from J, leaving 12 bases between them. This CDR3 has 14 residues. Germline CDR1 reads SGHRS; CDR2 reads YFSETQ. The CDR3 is CASSSDRSAYEQYF. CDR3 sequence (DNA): TGCGCCAGCAGCTCGGACAGAAGTGCCTACGAGCAGTACTTC. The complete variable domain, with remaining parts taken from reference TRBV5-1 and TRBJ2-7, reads KAGVTQTPRYLIKTRGQQVTLSCSPISGHRSVSWYQQTPGQGLQFLFEYFSETQRNKGNFPGRFSGRQFSNSRSEMNVSTLELGDSALYLCASSSDRSAYEQYFGPGTRLTVT.

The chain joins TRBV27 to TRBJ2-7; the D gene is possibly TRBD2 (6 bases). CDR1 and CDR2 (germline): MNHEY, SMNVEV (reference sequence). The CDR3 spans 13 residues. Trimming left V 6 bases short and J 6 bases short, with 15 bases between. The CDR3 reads CASRPMGGGEQYF. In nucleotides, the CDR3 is TGTGCCAGCAGGCCCATGGGGGGTGGCGAGCAGTACTTC.

CDR3 sequence: CASQGDSAGREQYF. DNA of the CDR3: TGTGCCAGCCAGGGGGACAGCGCGGGTCGCGAGCAGTACTTC. V usage is TRBV18 and J usage is TRBJ2-7, with 7 bases aligning to TRBD1. Trimming cost V 8 bases and J 6 bases; bases outside gene matches: 13. Germline CDR1 and CDR2: KGHSH and LQKENI. The CDR3 totals 14 residues.

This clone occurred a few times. The CDR3 DNA reads TGTGCCAGTAGTATTGGGAGGGGGGTGACTAGCGGGAGAGGTAAGTCCTACGAGCAGTACTTC. Encoded protein: CASSIGRGVTSGRGKSYEQYF. This rearrangement joins TRBV19 to TRBJ2-7; TRBD2 agrees at 12 bases. CDR1 and CDR2 (germline): LNHDA, SQIVND (reference sequence). The CDR3 length is 21 residues. Germline trimming cut 3 bases from V and 1 base from J; bases unmatched to any gene: 19.

CDR3 loop: CASSSTRGEGPISTDTQYF. CDR3 nucleotide sequence: TGTGCCAGCAGCTCTACTAGGGGGGAGGGCCCCATTAGCACAGATACGCAGTATTTT. The J gene is TRBJ2-3, the V gene TRBV7-2, with D perhaps TRBD2 (7 bases). V lost 4 bases, J lost 0 bases, and 23 bases lay in between. This CDR3 spans 19 amino acids. CDR1 SGHTA and CDR2 FQGNSA come from the germline V gene.

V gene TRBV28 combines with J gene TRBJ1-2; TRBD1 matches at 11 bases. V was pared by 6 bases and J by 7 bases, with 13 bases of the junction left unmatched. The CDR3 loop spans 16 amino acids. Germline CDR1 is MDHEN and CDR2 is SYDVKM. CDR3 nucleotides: TGTGCCAGCAGCTCCGGGGCCGGACAGGGGGCAGGTGGCTACACCTTC. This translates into CASSSGAGQGAGGYTF.

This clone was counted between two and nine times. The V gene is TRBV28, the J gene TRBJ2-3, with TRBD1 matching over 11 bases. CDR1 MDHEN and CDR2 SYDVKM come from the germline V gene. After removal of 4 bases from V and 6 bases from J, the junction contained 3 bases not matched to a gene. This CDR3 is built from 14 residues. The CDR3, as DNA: TGTGCCAGCAGTTACCGGGACAGGGGGGATACGCAGTATTTT. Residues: CASSYRDRGDTQYF.

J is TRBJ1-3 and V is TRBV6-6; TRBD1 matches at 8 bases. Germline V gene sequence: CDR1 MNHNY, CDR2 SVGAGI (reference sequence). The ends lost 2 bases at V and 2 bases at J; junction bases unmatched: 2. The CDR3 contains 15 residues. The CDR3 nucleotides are TGTGCCAGCAGTTACACACAGGGGGCTGGAAACACCATATATTTT. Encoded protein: CASSYTQGAGNTIYF.

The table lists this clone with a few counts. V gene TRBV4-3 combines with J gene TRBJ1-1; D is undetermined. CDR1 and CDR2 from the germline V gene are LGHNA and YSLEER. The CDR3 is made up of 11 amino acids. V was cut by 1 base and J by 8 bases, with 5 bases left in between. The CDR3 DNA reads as TGCGCCAGCAGCCAAGCGGGAGAAGCTTTCTTT. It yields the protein CASSQAGEAFF.

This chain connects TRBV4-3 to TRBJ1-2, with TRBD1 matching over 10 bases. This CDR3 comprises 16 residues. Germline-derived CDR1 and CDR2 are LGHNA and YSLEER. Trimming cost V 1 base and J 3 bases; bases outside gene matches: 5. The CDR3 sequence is CASSQGTGGLDYGYTF. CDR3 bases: TGCGCCAGCAGCCAAGGGACAGGGGGGCTCGACTATGGCTACACCTTC.

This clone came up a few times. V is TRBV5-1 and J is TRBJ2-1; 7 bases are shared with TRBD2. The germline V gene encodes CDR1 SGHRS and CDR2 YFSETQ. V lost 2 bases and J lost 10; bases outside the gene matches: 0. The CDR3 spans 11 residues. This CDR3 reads CASSLLAEQFF. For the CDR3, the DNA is TGCGCCAGCAGCTTACTAGCGGAGCAGTTCTTC.

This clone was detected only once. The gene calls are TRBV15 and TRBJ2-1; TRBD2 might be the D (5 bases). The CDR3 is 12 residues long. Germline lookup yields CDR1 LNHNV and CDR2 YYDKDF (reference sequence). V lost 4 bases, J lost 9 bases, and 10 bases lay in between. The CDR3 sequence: CATSTLEGEQFF. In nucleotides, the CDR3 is TGTGCCACCAGCACTCTTGAGGGTGAGCAGTTCTTC.

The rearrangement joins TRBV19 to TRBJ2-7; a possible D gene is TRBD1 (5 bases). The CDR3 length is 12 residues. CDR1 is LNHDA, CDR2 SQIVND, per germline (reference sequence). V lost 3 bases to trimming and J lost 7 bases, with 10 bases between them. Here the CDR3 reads CASSIRDQEQYF. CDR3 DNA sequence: TGTGCCAGTAGTATCAGGGATCAGGAGCAGTACTTC.

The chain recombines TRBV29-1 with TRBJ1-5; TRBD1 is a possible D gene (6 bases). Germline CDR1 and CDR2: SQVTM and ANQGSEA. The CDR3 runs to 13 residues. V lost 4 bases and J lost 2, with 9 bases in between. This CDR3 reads CSVAQGGNQPQHF. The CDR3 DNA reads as TGCAGCGTTGCACAGGGTGGCAATCAGCCCCAGCATTTT.

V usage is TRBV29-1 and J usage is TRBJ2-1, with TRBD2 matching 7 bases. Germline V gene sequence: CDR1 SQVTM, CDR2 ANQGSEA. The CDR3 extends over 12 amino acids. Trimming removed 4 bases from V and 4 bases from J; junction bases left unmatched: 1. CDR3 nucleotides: TGCAGCGTTGCAGCGGGGTACAATGAGCAGTTCTTC. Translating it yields CSVAAGYNEQFF.